Listed below are T cell receptor beta chains from one sample, sequenced in a study of blood T cell dynamics during melanoma immunotherapy. Profiling relied on immunoSEQ multiplex PCR, and the TCRdb table lists in-frame clones only, not all of them. The sample records over 8,000 clones, approximately 86% being singletons. The specimen was blood, collected from a patient treated with checkpoint blockade. The receptors come from a human donor with melanoma. Each CDR3 is given without its conserved first and last residue. The D gene is left open where the match is weak. Clone size is not always given. Where it is, it says once, few, many or a class for expanded clones.

D	V	J	size	CDR3
.	TRBV5-4	TRBJ2-7	.	ASSDIRGIEQY
.	TRBV10-2	TRBJ1-3	.	ASSEVLGLSGNTIY
TRBD1	TRBV2	TRBJ2-7	.	ASSEIPGDRGHYEQY
.	TRBV18	TRBJ1-3	.	ASSPPTTGNTIY
.	TRBV2	.	.	ASSEGTGLLEQY
.	TRBV7-9	TRBJ1-4	medium-sized	ASSPEDRTNEKLF
TRBD1	TRBV5-1	TRBJ2-1	.	ASTAGTGNEQF
TRBD1	TRBV5-1	TRBJ1-5	.	ASSEGTGVRQPQH
TRBD1	TRBV15	TRBJ1-1	.	ATSDIQGAAF
.	TRBV19	TRBJ1-2	.	ASRGLLYYGYT
.	TRBV7-9	TRBJ2-4	.	ASSSVAVAKNIQY
TRBD1	TRBV5-1	TRBJ2-7	few	ASSSTGAYYEQY
.	TRBV7-9	TRBJ1-5	few	ASSPGYSPVGGQPQH
.	TRBV6-5	TRBJ2-5	.	ASKIGGAGETQY
TRBD1	TRBV19	TRBJ1-1	.	ASSMGGQGSRTEAF
.	TRBV5-4	TRBJ2-3	.	ASSLAGGPSTDTQY
.	TRBV7-8	TRBJ2-7	once	ASSLAIVHEQY
.	TRBV27	TRBJ2-5	.	ASRRGLETQY
TRBD1	TRBV7-9	TRBJ1-1	once	ASSAQQGLTTEAF
.	TRBV6-6	TRBJ1-1	.	ASSPTGKTEAF
.	TRBV9	TRBJ1-6	few	ASSVGRGVFSPLH
.	TRBV2	TRBJ2-1	.	ASSGHSEQF